This entry is about one T cell receptor (beta chain). Its antigen remains unknown. The data were obtained in a study of T cell responses to AZD1222 COVID-19 vaccine. Study results and limitations: Spike was spanned by vaccine-associated CD4 TCRs, which were dominant at 160-218 and 743-854.

CDR3 length: 15 residues. Germline V gene lookup returns CDR1 LNHDA and CDR2 SQIVND (reference sequence). The ends lost 4 bases at V and 6 bases at J; junction bases unmatched: 8. Libraries were prepared by immunoSEQ multiplex PCR; TCRdb keeps only in-frame clonotypes and omits some of them. The table includes approximately 190,000 clones, approximately 87% detected once. V gene TRBV19 combines with J gene TRBJ1-5, with TRBD1 identical over 8 bases. The clonotype was recovered from an adult in good health. Sequenced material: peripheral blood, taken on day 0 of MenACWY control vaccination. CDR3 loop: CASSTIQGESQPQHF. CDR3 DNA: TGTGCCAGTAGTACTATACAGGGGGAGAGTCAGCCCCAGCATTTT. Supplemented by reference TRBV19 and TRBJ1-5, the full variable domain reads DGGITQSPKYLFRKEGQNVTLSCEQNLNHDAMYWYRQDPGQGLRLIYYSQIVNDFQKGDIAEGYSVSREKKESFPLTVTSAQKNPTAFYLCASSTIQGESQPQHFGDGTRLSIL.